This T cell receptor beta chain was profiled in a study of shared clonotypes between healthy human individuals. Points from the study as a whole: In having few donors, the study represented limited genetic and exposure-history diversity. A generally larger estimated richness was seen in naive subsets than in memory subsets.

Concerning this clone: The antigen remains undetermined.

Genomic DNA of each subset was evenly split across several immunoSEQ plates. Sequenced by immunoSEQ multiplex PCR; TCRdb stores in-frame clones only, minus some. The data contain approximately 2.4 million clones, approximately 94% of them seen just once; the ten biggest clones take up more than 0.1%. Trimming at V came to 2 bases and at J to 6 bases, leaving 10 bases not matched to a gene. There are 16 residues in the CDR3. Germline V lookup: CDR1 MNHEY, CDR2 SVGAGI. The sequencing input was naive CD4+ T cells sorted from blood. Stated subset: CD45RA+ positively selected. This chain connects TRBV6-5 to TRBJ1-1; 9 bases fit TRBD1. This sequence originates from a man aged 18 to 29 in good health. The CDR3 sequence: CASSYDRDRATSEAFF. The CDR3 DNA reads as TGTGCCAGCAGTTACGACCGGGACAGGGCTACCTCTGAAGCTTTCTTT.